These 25 T cell receptor beta chains originate from one sample sequenced in a study of blood T cell repertoires in COVID-19. Libraries were prepared by immunoSEQ multiplex PCR; TCRdb keeps only in-frame clonotypes and omits some of them. The sample lists 80,000 or so clones, roughly 87% seen once, with more than 0.85% in the top ten. The sequenced sample was peripheral blood. These receptors came from a woman in her forties or fifties in a cohort sampled during active COVID-19.

The chain has TRBV9 and TRBJ2-3; weak D call: TRBD2 (5 bases). The CDR3 consists of 16 residues. The V and J ends lost 4 bases and 5 bases respectively, with 20 bases between them. The germline CDR1 and CDR2 sequences are SGDLS and YYNGEE. The chain's CDR3 is CASSPRAGSSQDTQYF. The DNA of the CDR3 is TGTGCCAGCAGCCCCCGGGCGGGTTCATCCCAAGATACGCAGTATTTT.

The chain carries TRBV5-5 and TRBJ1-2; D may be TRBD1 (6 bases). From germline, CDR1 is SGHKS and CDR2 YYEKEE (reference sequence). The CDR3 has 15 amino acids. The V end lost 3 bases, the J end lost 5 bases, and 17 bases lay between the germline ends. For the CDR3, the DNA is TGTGCCAGCAGCTCCCACAGGGCCCCCCTATATGGCTACACCTTC. This sequence encodes CASSSHRAPLYGYTF.

This chain joins TRBV11-2 and TRBJ2-2; 7 bases are a match to TRBD1. The V gene's germline CDR1 is SGHAT and CDR2 FQNNGV. V dropped 4 bases and J dropped 7; count of bases not matched to a gene: 6. This CDR3 contains 14 residues. CDR3 DNA sequence: TGTGCCAGCAGCTGGGGACAGATTAACGGGGAGCTGTTTTTT. Translation gives CASSWGQINGELFF.

This clone has only one observation. The chain has TRBV29-1 and TRBJ2-5; unclear D gene. Germline lookup yields CDR1 SQVTM and CDR2 ANQGSEA. CDR3 length equals 12 residues. V lost 3 bases and J lost 0, with 5 bases in between. CDR3 coding DNA: TGCAGCGTTGACAGGCACCAAGAGACCCAGTACTTC. This gives the protein CSVDRHQETQYF.

The rearrangement joins TRBV14 to TRBJ1-5; D is perhaps TRBD1 (5 bases). The V gene's germline CDR1 is SGHDN and CDR2 FVKESK. The CDR3 consists of 16 residues. V was trimmed by 0 bases and J by 4 bases, leaving 13 bases between them. The CDR3 region has the DNA TGTGCCAGCAGCCAAGATGGACGGGGGGAGAATCAGCCCCAGCATTTT. This sequence encodes CASSQDGRGENQPQHF.

The rearrangement links TRBV25-1 to TRBJ1-5; D is perhaps TRBD1 (5 bases). CDR1 and CDR2 from the germline V gene are MGHDK and SYGVNS. V was trimmed by 3 bases and J by 8 bases, leaving 11 bases between them. The CDR3 totals 13 residues. The DNA for the CDR3 is TGTGCCAGCAGTGATTCCCTAGGGGAGCCCCAGCATTTT. Protein product: CASSDSLGEPQHF.

The gene calls are TRBV4-1 and TRBJ1-3; D unresolved. The CDR3 covers 16 residues. CDR1 is MGHRA, CDR2 YSYEKL, per germline. Trimming removed 0 bases at V and 0 bases at J, with 9 bases between. The DNA for the CDR3 is TGCGCCAGCAGCCAAGAAAGTCAGATCTCTGGAAACACCATATATTTT. It is translated as CASSQESQISGNTIYF.

The genes are TRBV3-1 (or the pseudogene TRBV3-2) and TRBJ2-7, with TRBD2 matching 9 bases. The length of the CDR3 is 16 residues. Germline loops: CDR1 LGHDT, CDR2 YNNKEL (reference sequence). Germline trimming cut 1 base from V and 5 bases from J; bases unmatched to any gene: 9. The CDR3 DNA reads as TGTGCCAGCAGCCAAGGTCGGCGGGAGGGCCGTGACGAGCAGTACTTC. Protein: CASSQGRREGRDEQYF.

The V call is TRBV6-5, the J call TRBJ1-2, with TRBD1 as a possible D gene (6 bases). From germline, CDR1 is MNHEY and CDR2 SVGAGI. The V end lost 6 bases, the J end lost 3 bases, and 11 bases lay between the germline ends. The CDR3 runs to 13 residues. The CDR3 DNA follows: TGTGCCAGCAGAGGGGACATCTACTATGGCTACACCTTC. Protein sequence: CASRGDIYYGYTF.

The chain employs TRBV27 and TRBJ2-2; 13 nucleotides agree with TRBD2. With V trimmed by 4 bases and J by 0 bases, 17 bases remained unmatched. CDR1 is MNHEY and CDR2 is SMNVEV in the germline V gene (reference sequence). The CDR3 consists of 22 residues. In DNA, the CDR3 is TGTGCCAGCAGTTGGTCCGGGGTGTGGACTAGCGGGAGAACCGCGAACACCGGGGAGCTGTTTTTT. Protein product: CASSWSGVWTSGRTANTGELFF.

The V and J genes are TRBV4-1 and TRBJ1-4; 7 bases line up with TRBD1. The CDR3 spans 15 residues. Germline V CDR1 and CDR2: MGHRA, YSYEKL. With V trimmed by 6 bases and J by 3 bases, 7 bases remained unmatched. The CDR3 region is CASRPPGTANEKLFF. The CDR3 coding sequence is TGCGCCAGCAGACCTCCTGGGACAGCTAATGAAAAACTGTTTTTT.

This chain uses TRBV3-1 (or the pseudogene TRBV3-2) with TRBJ2-2, with 8 positions matching TRBD1. The CDR3 is 18 amino acids. From germline, CDR1 is LGHDT and CDR2 YNNKEL (reference sequence). Germline trimming cut 1 base from V and 4 bases from J; bases unmatched to any gene: 11. The CDR3 coding sequence is TGTGCCAGCAGCCAAGGTACAGGGGGGCATGTCGGCACCGGGGAGCTGTTTTTT. The encoded protein is CASSQGTGGHVGTGELFF.

The rearrangement uses TRBV2 and TRBJ2-7, with TRBD1 matching over 9 bases. The V gene end was trimmed by 6 bases and the J gene end by 2 bases; junction bases not matched to a gene: 17. CDR3 size: 18 residues. Looked up from germline, CDR1 is SNHLY and CDR2 is FYNNEI. Here the CDR3 reads CASRDLVETGQGPYEQYF. The DNA for the CDR3 is TGTGCCAGCAGGGACCTCGTAGAAACGGGACAGGGCCCCTACGAGCAGTACTTC. The whole variable domain, filled in from reference TRBV2 and TRBJ2-7, reads EPEVTQTPSHQVTQMGQEVILRCVPISNHLYFYWYRQILGQKVEFLVSFYNNEISEKSEIFDDQFSVERPDGSNFTLKIRSTKLEDSAMYFCASRDLVETGQGPYEQYFGPGTRLTVT.

The gene calls are TRBV5-1 and TRBJ2-1, with D maybe TRBD1 (5 bases). The CDR3 totals 13 residues. Per the germline V gene, CDR1 is SGHRS and CDR2 is YFSETQ. The V and J ends lost 1 base and 6 bases respectively, with 8 bases between them. The CDR3 reads CASSLTGINEQFF. The CDR3 DNA sequence: TGCGCCAGCAGCTTGACAGGAATCAATGAGCAGTTCTTC. Variable domain in full (rest from reference TRBV5-1 and TRBJ2-1): KAGVTQTPRYLIKTRGQQVTLSCSPISGHRSVSWYQQTPGQGLQFLFEYFSETQRNKGNFPGRFSGRQFSNSRSEMNVSTLELGDSALYLCASSLTGINEQFFGPGTRLTVL.

This rearrangement joins TRBV27 to TRBJ1-5; TRBD1 might be the D (5 bases). Deletions cut 3 bases from V and 3 bases from J, with 12 bases between. Germline values: CDR1 MNHEY, CDR2 SMNVEV (reference sequence). The CDR3 has 15 residues. The CDR3 region has the DNA TGTGCCAGCAGTTTCACAGGATCCTACAATCAGCCCCAGCATTTT. Protein sequence: CASSFTGSYNQPQHF.

The V gene is TRBV6-5, the J gene TRBJ1-6; D gene ambiguous. The CDR3 is made up of 13 amino acids. Germline V gene sequence: CDR1 MNHEY, CDR2 SVGAGI. V lost 11 bases and J lost 6, with 14 bases in between. The DNA of the CDR3 is TGTGCCGTAGGGAGGGCGGCTAATTCACCCCTCCACTTT. Residues: CAVGRAANSPLHF.

The V call is TRBV7-8, the J call TRBJ2-1; tentative D call: TRBD1 (7 bases). Looked up from germline, CDR1 is SGHVS and CDR2 is FQNEAQ. The CDR3 extends over 16 amino acids. The V end was cut by 4 bases, the J end by 7 bases, with 20 bases between. The CDR3 DNA reads TGTGCCAGCAGCTCAGGGGGGCTCCCATGGAGGAATGAGCAGTTCTTC. This encodes CASSSGGLPWRNEQFF.

This chain connects TRBV7-9 to TRBJ1-6; perhaps TRBD1 as D (6 bases). Trimming took off 3 bases at V and 7 bases at J, with 10 bases between the two ends. Germline lookup yields CDR1 SEHNR and CDR2 FQNEAQ (reference sequence). CDR3 length: 14 residues. The CDR3: CASSFSGVNSPLHF. DNA for the CDR3: TGTGCCAGCAGCTTCTCAGGGGTCAATTCACCCCTCCACTTT. Filled out from reference TRBV7-9 and TRBJ1-6, the complete variable domain reads DTGVSQNPRHKITKRGQNVTFRCDPISEHNRLYWYRQTLGQGPEFLTYFQNEAQLEKSRLLSDRFSAERPKGSFSTLEIQRTEQGDSAMYLCASSFSGVNSPLHFGNGTRLTVT.

V gene TRBV30 combines with J gene TRBJ2-5; D perhaps matches TRBD1 (6 bases). Deletions cut 0 bases from V and 5 bases from J, with 10 bases between. Germline V CDR1 and CDR2: GTSNPN, SVGIG (reference sequence). CDR3 size: 13 residues. In DNA form, the CDR3 reads TGTGCCTGGAGTGTAGGGGGAGTTGAGACCCAGTACTTC. It is translated as CAWSVGGVETQYF.

V usage is TRBV19 and J usage is TRBJ2-3; no clear D. The CDR3 is 12 residues long. Germline assignment: CDR1 LNHDA and CDR2 SQIVND (reference sequence). Trimming pared 6 bases from V and 0 bases from J, leaving 4 bases between. The CDR3: CASSGSTDTQYF. The DNA for the CDR3 is TGTGCCAGTAGCGGGAGCACAGATACGCAGTATTTT.

V and J are TRBV9 and TRBJ2-1; 12 bases map to TRBD2. Germline V gene lookup returns CDR1 SGDLS and CDR2 YYNGEE. J was trimmed by 7 bases and V by 0 bases; bases with no gene match: 11. This CDR3 contains 18 residues. CDR3 DNA: TGTGCCAGCAGCGTAGTTCCCCTAGCGGGAGGGCCAGGGAATGAGCAGTTCTTC. Amino acid sequence: CASSVVPLAGGPGNEQFF. Variable domain in full (rest from reference TRBV9 and TRBJ2-1): DSGVTQTPKHLITATGQRVTLRCSPRSGDLSVYWYQQSLDQGLQFLIQYYNGEERAKGNILERFSAQQFPDLHSELNLSSLELGDSALYFCASSVVPLAGGPGNEQFFGPGTRLTVL.

J is TRBJ2-1 and V is TRBV5-6, with D tentatively TRBD1 (5 bases). CDR1 and CDR2 from the germline V gene are SGHDT and YYEEEE. The CDR3 sequence is 15 residues long. Deletions cut 4 bases from V and 9 bases from J, with 20 bases between. In DNA, the CDR3 is TGTGCCAGCAGCCCCTCCGGACACGAATACGGTGAGCAGTTCTTC. Amino acids: CASSPSGHEYGEQFF.

The chain has TRBV28 and TRBJ1-1; 9 nucleotides agree with TRBD1. CDR3 length equals 15 residues. The junction had 6 bases not matched to a gene; V was cut back by 3 bases and J by 4 bases. Germline CDR1 MDHEN, CDR2 SYDVKM. Here the CDR3 DNA reads TGTGCCAGCAGTTTGAGTGGGACAGGGTTCACTGAAGCTTTCTTT. Translated: CASSLSGTGFTEAFF.

The V gene is TRBV2, the J gene TRBJ2-7; TRBD2 agrees at 8 bases. This CDR3 is built from 12 residues. Germline lookup yields CDR1 SNHLY and CDR2 FYNNEI. The V and J ends lost 7 bases and 4 bases, in that order; junction bases with no gene match: 3. The CDR3 protein is CASTAGGYEQYF. In nucleotides, the CDR3 is TGTGCCAGCACGGCGGGGGGATACGAGCAGTACTTC.

This chain joins TRBV30 and TRBJ2-2, with D perhaps TRBD2 (6 bases). The CDR3 runs to 14 residues. Germline loops: CDR1 GTSNPN, CDR2 SVGIG (reference sequence). The V end was cut by 8 bases, the J end by 1 base, with 14 bases between. The CDR3 DNA sequence: TGTGCCGGAACCGGGACTTTGAACACCGGGGAGCTGTTTTTT. It encodes CAGTGTLNTGELFF. The complete variable domain, with remaining parts taken from reference TRBV30 and TRBJ2-2, reads SQTIHQWPATLVQPVGSPLSLECTVEGTSNPNLYWYRQAAGRGLQLLFYSVGIGQISSEVPQNLSASRPQDRQFILSSKKLLLSDSGFYLCAGTGTLNTGELFFGEGSRLTVL.